Listed here are 25 T cell receptor beta chains from one sample, sequenced in a study of blood T cell repertoires in COVID-19 (TCRdb year 2020). Receptors were amplified or captured by the immunoSEQ multiplex PCR assay. The clones in this table, taken by TCRdb from immuneACCESS, are in-frame only. Not every clone is retained; where verified, under half of the shortfall comes from an unresolved V gene, and the cause of the rest is unknown. The sample table shows around 140,000 clones, and about 91% are seen once. The ten most abundant clones make up 9% to 12% of the sample. Sequencing was carried out using peripheral blood. These receptors originate from a man aged 45-65 years with acute or convalescent COVID-19.

This chain uses TRBV15 with TRBJ1-1; TRBD1 is a possible D gene (6 bases). The CDR3 spans 19 residues. V was pared by 0 bases and J by 1 base, with 21 bases between. Germline V gene sequence: CDR1 LNHNV, CDR2 YYDKDF (reference sequence). Here the CDR3 DNA reads TGTGCCACCAGCAGAGATTTATCGGGTCAGGGGATGCCGAACACTGAAGCTTTCTTT. Translating it yields CATSRDLSGQGMPNTEAFF.

This clone was counted a few times. The chain uses TRBV2 and TRBJ2-1; TRBD2 agrees at 13 bases. The CDR3 spans 15 residues. Germline V gene sequence: CDR1 SNHLY, CDR2 FYNNEI. V lost 6 bases and J lost 7; bases outside the gene matches: 6. In DNA form, the CDR3 reads TGTGCCAGCAGGCCACTAGCGGGAGGGAGGAATGAGCAGTTCTTC. It codes for CASRPLAGGRNEQFF. The full variable domain, rest sourced from reference TRBV2 and TRBJ2-1, is EPEVTQTPSHQVTQMGQEVILRCVPISNHLYFYWYRQILGQKVEFLVSFYNNEISEKSEIFDDQFSVERPDGSNFTLKIRSTKLEDSAMYFCASRPLAGGRNEQFFGPGTRLTVL.

The rearrangement joins TRBV11-3 to TRBJ2-7; perhaps TRBD2 as D (5 bases). Germline-derived CDR1 and CDR2 are SGHNT and YENEEA. The CDR3 is 15 amino acids. Trimming cost V 0 bases and J 6 bases, with 15 bases left between them. The chain's CDR3 is CASSLEVGEFSEQYF. The CDR3 DNA reads as TGTGCCAGCAGCTTAGAGGTCGGGGAGTTCTCCGAGCAGTACTTC. Full variable domain (rest looked up from reference TRBV11-3 and TRBJ2-7): EAGVVQSPRYKIIEKKQPVAFWCNPISGHNTLYWYLQNLGQGPELLIRYENEEAVDDSQLPKDRFSAERLKGVDSTLKIQPAELGDSAVYLCASSLEVGEFSEQYFGPGTRLTVT.

The chain is built from TRBV5-1 and TRBJ2-7; 9 nucleotides match TRBD1. The CDR3 runs to 15 residues. In germline, CDR1 is SGHRS, CDR2 YFSETQ. Trimming at V came to 4 bases and at J to 1 base, leaving 6 bases not matched to a gene. The DNA for the CDR3 is TGCGCCAGCAGCCCGGGACAGGGATTATCCTACGAGCAGTACTTC. It encodes CASSPGQGLSYEQYF.

The J gene is TRBJ2-7, the V gene TRBV9; 9 bases agree with TRBD1. V shed 2 bases, J shed 3 bases, and the junction held 3 bases outside the gene matches. In germline, CDR1 is SGDLS, CDR2 YYNGEE. The CDR3 has 14 amino acids. The DNA for the CDR3 is TGTGCCAGCAGCGTTACAGGGGGCAGCTACGAGCAGTACTTC. It yields the protein CASSVTGGSYEQYF. The full variable domain, with the rest looked up from reference TRBV9 and TRBJ2-7, is DSGVTQTPKHLITATGQRVTLRCSPRSGDLSVYWYQQSLDQGLQFLIQYYNGEERAKGNILERFSAQQFPDLHSELNLSSLELGDSALYFCASSVTGGSYEQYFGPGTRLTVT.

The J gene is TRBJ1-6, the V gene TRBV5-6, with D maybe TRBD1 (6 bases). The CDR3 is made up of 14 amino acids. V was cut by 0 bases and J by 11 bases, with 12 bases left in between. Germline CDR1 reads SGHDT; CDR2 reads YYEEEE. The CDR3 DNA follows: TGTGCCAGCAGCTTGGCGGGGGGCGGGACACCCCTCCACTTT. Its translation is CASSLAGGGTPLHF.

CDR3 loop: CASSFGTAEQFF. The CDR3, as DNA: TGTGCCAGCAGCTTCGGGACAGCTGAGCAGTTCTTC. The rearrangement uses TRBV7-2 and TRBJ2-1; 7 bases are a match to TRBD1. Germline V gene sequence: CDR1 SGHTA, CDR2 FQGNSA. The CDR3 has 12 residues. J gave up 9 bases and V 3 bases, and 2 bases lay outside the gene matches.

The CDR3 sequence is CASSESTGKAFF. CDR3 sequence (DNA): TGTGCCAGCAGTGAATCAACGGGGAAAGCTTTCTTT. The chain carries TRBV25-1 and TRBJ1-1; D is undetermined. V was clipped by 1 base and J by 9 bases, with 9 bases between them. Germline CDR1 is MGHDK and CDR2 is SYGVNS. The CDR3 length is 12 residues.

The chain is built from TRBV19 and TRBJ2-7; D unclear. Per the germline V gene, CDR1 is LNHDA and CDR2 is SQIVND (reference sequence). Trimming stripped 5 bases from V and 6 bases from J, with 14 bases between. The CDR3 is 13 residues long. The CDR3 loop is CASSRVELSEQYF. CDR3 sequence (DNA): TGTGCCAGTAGTCGGGTAGAACTCTCCGAGCAGTACTTC.

This clone is a singleton in its sample. The J gene is TRBJ1-2, the V gene TRBV5-1; no definite D call. The CDR3 has 13 amino acids. Deletions cut 3 bases from V and 0 bases from J, with 6 bases between. Germline V gene data show CDR1 as SGHRS and CDR2 as YFSETQ. The CDR3 loop reads CASSSGTNYGYTF. CDR3 in DNA: TGCGCCAGCAGCTCAGGAACTAACTATGGCTACACCTTC. The entire variable domain, with the rest obtained from reference TRBV5-1 and TRBJ1-2, is as follows: KAGVTQTPRYLIKTRGQQVTLSCSPISGHRSVSWYQQTPGQGLQFLFEYFSETQRNKGNFPGRFSGRQFSNSRSEMNVSTLELGDSALYLCASSSGTNYGYTFGSGTRLTVV.

The chain recombines TRBV7-9 with TRBJ1-4, with a weak D call TRBD1 (5 bases). The V gene lost 3 bases and the J gene lost 4 bases, with 9 bases spanning the gap. The CDR3 length is 14 residues. Germline assignment: CDR1 SEHNR and CDR2 FQNEAQ (reference sequence). The CDR3 here is CASSFLGGNEKLFF. Here the CDR3 DNA reads TGTGCCAGCAGCTTTCTCGGGGGTAATGAAAAACTGTTTTTT.

The J gene is TRBJ2-3, the V gene TRBV19; D may be TRBD2 (5 bases). Germline V gene data show CDR1 as LNHDA and CDR2 as SQIVND (reference sequence). Between the trimmed V and J ends, which lost 10 bases and 4 bases, there was a span of 15 bases. The CDR3 sequence is 13 residues long. The CDR3 DNA sequence: TGTGCCACTTCGGCTAGCCGTCCAGATACGCAGTATTTT. Translation: CATSASRPDTQYF.

The chain couples TRBV6-5 to TRBJ2-7; 9 nucleotides match TRBD1. This CDR3 spans 15 amino acids. V lost 6 bases to trimming and J lost 3 bases; unmatched junction nucleotides: 9. Per germline, CDR1 MNHEY and CDR2 SVGAGI. This CDR3 reads CASSPTGGILYEQYF. CDR3 sequence (DNA): TGTGCCAGCAGCCCGACAGGGGGTATTCTCTACGAGCAGTACTTC.

V gene TRBV29-1 combines with J gene TRBJ2-4; D unresolved. Between the trimmed V and J ends, which lost 5 bases and 0 bases, there was a span of 11 bases. The CDR3 contains 14 residues. Germline loops: CDR1 SQVTM, CDR2 ANQGSEA. CDR3 nucleotide sequence: TGCAGCGTTCGTGGCAGACTAGCCAAAAACATTCAGTACTTC. It specifies CSVRGRLAKNIQYF.

The gene calls are TRBV3-1 (or the pseudogene TRBV3-2) and TRBJ2-2; D is possibly TRBD2 (5 bases). The CDR3 totals 13 residues. V lost 4 bases and J 6 bases, leaving 9 bases between the germline ends. Germline V CDR1 and CDR2: LGHDT, YNNKEL (reference sequence). As DNA, the CDR3 is TGTGCCAGCAGCCTCAGCGGACCCGGGGAGCTGTTTTTT. Translation: CASSLSGPGELFF.

This rearrangement joins TRBV19 to TRBJ1-4; D ambiguous. This CDR3 contains 17 residues. Germline V gene lookup returns CDR1 LNHDA and CDR2 SQIVND (reference sequence). V dropped 3 bases and J dropped 0 bases, with 14 bases sitting between them. The chain's CDR3 is CASSIFVGAATNEKLFF. CDR3 DNA: TGTGCCAGTAGTATTTTCGTAGGTGCGGCAACTAATGAAAAACTGTTTTTT.

CDR3 DNA: TGTGCCAGCAGCACCCGGACTAGCGGGAATTTCTTCGTGTACAATGAGCAGTTCTTC. This codes for CASSTRTSGNFFVYNEQFF. The chain has TRBV3-1 (or the pseudogene TRBV3-2) and TRBJ2-1, with 12 positions matching TRBD2. J gave up 4 bases and V 5 bases, and 15 bases lay outside the gene matches. Germline-derived CDR1 and CDR2 are LGHDT and YNNKEL (reference sequence). This CDR3 has 19 amino acids.

This clone was counted a single time. V and J are TRBV18 and TRBJ2-2, with 12 bases that match TRBD2. V trimming: 8 bases; J trimming: 1 base; junction bases outside the gene matches: 2. This CDR3 has 15 residues. Germline V gene data show CDR1 as KGHSH and CDR2 as LQKENI. The CDR3 DNA reads as TGTGCCAGCCCGACTAGCGGGAGGAACACCGGGGAGCTGTTTTTT. It encodes CASPTSGRNTGELFF.

The chain uses TRBV19 and TRBJ1-1; 9 bases are a match to TRBD1. The germline V gene has CDR1 LNHDA and CDR2 SQIVND (reference sequence). This CDR3 is 15 amino acids long. Trimming cost V 7 bases and J 1 base; bases outside gene matches: 7. The CDR3 region is CASTIGTGQNTEAFF. The CDR3, as DNA: TGTGCCAGTACCATTGGGACAGGGCAGAACACTGAAGCTTTCTTT.

The chain has TRBV5-1 and TRBJ2-7; D might be TRBD1 (6 bases). Germline CDR1 is SGHRS and CDR2 is YFSETQ. The CDR3 covers 16 residues. V lost 0 bases to trimming and J lost 7 bases, with 20 bases between them. Here the CDR3 DNA reads TGCGCCAGCAGCTTGGGACAGGTGCTAACCCAGTGGGAGCAGTACTTC. It is translated as CASSLGQVLTQWEQYF. The variable domain in full, with the rest retrieved from reference TRBV5-1 and TRBJ2-7, is KAGVTQTPRYLIKTRGQQVTLSCSPISGHRSVSWYQQTPGQGLQFLFEYFSETQRNKGNFPGRFSGRQFSNSRSEMNVSTLELGDSALYLCASSLGQVLTQWEQYFGPGTRLTVT.

V is TRBV4-2 and J is TRBJ1-4; tentatively, D is TRBD1 (5 bases). V dropped 0 bases and J dropped 0 bases, with 17 bases sitting between them. This CDR3 contains 19 residues. The germline gives CDR1 LGHNA, CDR2 YNFKEQ. CDR3 DNA sequence: TGTGCCAGCAGCCAAGATCCCCTCACCGACAGCGCAACTAATGAAAAACTGTTTTTT. Protein: CASSQDPLTDSATNEKLFF.

This chain joins TRBV5-6 and TRBJ2-7, with TRBD1 matching 7 bases. With V trimmed by 3 bases and J by 2 bases, 11 bases remained unmatched. The germline gives CDR1 SGHDT, CDR2 YYEEEE. The CDR3 totals 16 residues. CDR3 loop: CASSSNRQGGPYEQYF. CDR3 nucleotides: TGTGCCAGCAGCTCAAACCGACAGGGTGGCCCCTACGAGCAGTACTTC. The variable domain in full, with the rest retrieved from reference TRBV5-6 and TRBJ2-7, is DAGVTQSPTHLIKTRGQQVTLRCSPKSGHDTVSWYQQALGQGPQFIFQYYEEEERQRGNFPDRFSGHQFPNYSSELNVNALLLGDSALYLCASSSNRQGGPYEQYFGPGTRLTVT.

The table lists this clone with a count of one. The J gene is TRBJ2-1, the V gene TRBV28, with 7 bases identical to TRBD2. Germline loops: CDR1 MDHEN, CDR2 SYDVKM. V was pared by 1 base and J by 6 bases, with 6 bases of the junction left unmatched. This CDR3 region has 15 residues. The CDR3, as DNA: TGTGCCAGCAGTTTATCTAGCGGAGGCCGCAATGAGCAGTTCTTC. Its protein product is CASSLSSGGRNEQFF.

The chain combines TRBV6-4 with TRBJ1-2; D gene uncertain. The CDR3 is made up of 14 amino acids. Per germline, CDR1 MRHNA and CDR2 SNTAGT. V was trimmed by 5 bases and J by 0 bases, leaving 10 bases between them. CDR3 region: CASSHSGTNYGYTF. CDR3 DNA sequence: TGTGCCAGCAGTCATTCAGGAACTAACTATGGCTACACCTTC.

This chain uses TRBV24-1 with TRBJ1-2; 7 bases agree with TRBD1. With V trimmed by 5 bases and J by 2 bases, 19 bases remained unmatched. This CDR3 comprises 19 residues. Per the germline V gene, CDR1 is KGHDR and CDR2 is SFDVKD. The CDR3 nucleotides read TGTGCCACCAGTGTCAGCGAGCACCTAGGGACAGACAAGAACTATGGCTACACCTTC. Amino acids: CATSVSEHLGTDKNYGYTF.